This is a list of T cell receptor beta chains from one sample in a study of CD8 T cells in Susac syndrome. MiXCR was run by TCRdb on the immunoSEQ multiplex PCR reads, yielding one entry per CDR3 protein. The sample includes about 240,000 distinct CDR3 sequences, 90% to 97% of them seen just once. The sequenced sample consisted of CD4+ T cells from PBMCs. The source is a human donor with Susac syndrome. CDR3s leave out the opening cysteine and the closing phenylalanine or tryptophan.

J	V	CDR3
TRBJ1-1	TRBV2	ASSVQGARLVTEAF
TRBJ2-1	TRBV7-8	ASSLVLANYNEQF
TRBJ1-2	TRBV3-1	ASSQLGSDYGYT
TRBJ1-1	TRBV28	ASSDGGVNTEAF
TRBJ2-3	TRBV20-1	SARDYGTSGTDTQY
TRBJ2-5	TRBV27	ASSGLGLGETQY
TRBJ2-5	TRBV12-5	ASGATGGFQETQY
TRBJ2-5	TRBV20-1	SAIGLAGVEETQY
TRBJ2-6	TRBV19	ASSIPGQTGANVLT
TRBJ2-7	TRBV4-2	ASSQVESEQY
TRBJ1-1	TRBV3-1	ASSQGQIEAF
TRBJ1-2	TRBV6-1	ATHFTTGSLRHGYT
TRBJ1-4	TRBV29-1	SVSSRWDLDPI
TRBJ2-1	TRBV7-3	ASSPVRDNEQF